This T cell receptor beta chain was captured by sequencing in a study of human T cells and chemical hapten exposure (dated by TCRdb to about 2021). Turning to the overall study: For sensitization, 2% DPC in acetone was applied to a roughly 2 cm by roughly 2 cm area of upper inner arm skin. Weekly therapeutic DPC doses were additionally applied to the scalp of patients throughout the approximately 25-week study period. For TCR sequencing, blood came from 25 to 35 alopecia patients at anywhere from one to four time points (pre-sensitization, 2, 6 and 24 weeks). The patient cohort, mostly female, included alopecia areata with under or over 50% scalp involvement, alopecia totalis and alopecia universalis. Blood samples were taken from patients before sensitization (week 0) and at 2, 6 and about 24 weeks after DPC sensitization. The study tracked peripheral blood TCR repertoire changes in vivo during primary and secondary sensitization to the hapten diphenylcyclopropenone (DPC) in alopecia patients. Patch tests used Finn chambers with 0.01% DPC on the upper back, scored after 6 days by International Contact Dermatitis Research Group standards. Libraries were combined into a pool for sequencing, and differences in TCR yield between samples came mainly from small differences in library volumes within the pool. Beyond this particular receptor, the publication reports: After repeated subsampling, changes were observed in the strength of the expansion versus patch-test correlation and in the threshold at which the correlation became significant. DPC sensitization did not change how many TCRs were above 1 in 1000 frequency, and no evidence was found of alterations in global repertoire structure. Patch test score was positively correlated with the number of PT1 expanded TCRs, with significance at thresholds 8, 16 and 32 but not at 4. Compared with pre-sensitization or healthy control sets, expanded TCRs formed significantly more large CDR3 similarity clusters, which is consistent with antigen-driven responses. Alopecia, a presumed autoimmune disease, was present in all patients, so the immune response of the patients might differ from that of healthy individuals.

The germline V gene supplies CDR1 SGHRS and CDR2 YFSETQ. V is pared back by 1 base and J by 3 bases, with 8 bases lying between the germline termini. Its CDR3 holds 14 amino acids, cysteine through phenylalanine. Only the CDR3 portion is preserved as DNA: 42 bases, with reading frame beginning at the first base. Receptor amplification or capture employed RACE. The sequencer was a NextSeq 500. During library preparation, unique molecular identifiers were attached to individual cDNA molecules so that TCRs could be counted in a quantitative, reproducible way. Each blood RNA sample was used to sequence both TCR alpha and TCR beta chains. The study's processing was this. The median number of TCRs per sample was approximately 98,000, ranging from roughly 23,224 to 700,000. The Decombinator software suite was used to annotate the V, J and CDR3 of the TCR reads. For PS versus PT1 abundance plots, all samples were subsampled to the same number of TCRs (28,000). TCRs were defined as expanded if absent before sensitization and observed at least eight times at the 2-week time point. Using fastp trimming at Q25 and MiXCR clonotype assembly, TCRdb reanalyzed the public sequencing data and kept in-frame beta chains. Entries are consolidated by CDR3 protein sequence, retaining the most common genes and DNA. TCRdb's processing, not the study's, gives the V and J calls here. The sample table lists 330,000 or so distinct CDR3 sequences, about 6.9% of them with a count of one. 4.5% to 6% of the sample lies in the top ten.

The sample's time point label is to be understood as: patch test 2, 6 weeks after DPC sensitization. According to the study, the label for this sample's treatment or condition signals: therapeutic diphenylcyclopropenone sensitization with weekly scalp DPC. At every patch-test visit, the blood draw took place before the patch test was put on. Eligible patients were aged 18 to 70, diagnosed with alopecia, deemed suitable for DPC therapy, and excluded if pregnant. Total RNA was isolated from unfractionated whole blood collected in Tempus Blood RNA tubes. This clonotype was detected only a few times. It lacks a known antigen. Per-nucleotide qualities are absent, and no much larger clonotype sits a single base away.

The clonotype comes from a woman between 18 and 29 years old with alopecia areata. Some clones in this sample may be carry-over from other donors' samples. The rearrangement joined TRBV5-1 to TRBJ2-1; the D segment is perhaps TRBD1 or TRBD2, each sharing 6 matched bases. The sequencing here drew on whole blood, taken in connection with sensitization to the hapten diphenylcyclopropenone (DPC). CDR3 sequence: CASSLRGDYNEQFF. At the DNA level, the sequence is TGCGCCAGCAGCTTGAGGGGGGACTACAATGAGCAGTTCTTC.